This TCR beta chain was observed in a study of cytomegalovirus exposure and HLA in healthy donors. This clone was observed a handful of times. The CDR3 runs to 15 residues. CDR1 is MDHEN and CDR2 is SYDVKM in the germline V gene. The V gene lost 2 bases and the J gene lost 2 bases, with 9 bases spanning the gap. This PCR relied on a set of 60 Vbeta primers and 13 Jbeta primers. Assay used: immunoSEQ multiplex PCR; TCRdb lists only in-frame clones, some missing. This table holds 150,000 or so clones, approximately 80% found once. The chain recombines TRBV28 with TRBJ1-4; D is uncertain. The sample was PBMCs. The clonotype originates from a woman in her 40s in good health and CMV-seropositive. CDR3 nucleotides: TGTGCCAGCAGTTTACGAGGAGCGACTAATGAAAAACTGTTTTTT. Amino acids: CASSLRGATNEKLFF.